The clone carrying this TCR beta chain was counted between two and nine times. Its cognate antigen is unknown. This sample is drawn from a study of cytomegalovirus exposure and HLA in healthy donors. Study details: Among fewer than 500 genotyped donors, approximately 80% fell in the Caucasian-associated ancestry cluster. Study-wide results and limits: In an earlier analysis, most TCR beta V segments were productive about 87% or about 30% of the time.

In the PCR, 60 Vbeta and 13 Jbeta primers were used. Profiling relied on immunoSEQ multiplex PCR, and the TCRdb table lists in-frame clones only, not all of them. This sample yields some 160,000 clones, of which roughly a tenth are seen a single time; approximately 2% belongs to the top ten. This CDR3 comprises 16 residues. V lost 4 bases to trimming and J lost 0 bases; unmatched junction nucleotides: 5. Germline V gene sequence: CDR1 SNHLY, CDR2 FYNNEI. The gene calls are TRBV2 and TRBJ1-1; TRBD1 aligns across 10 bases. The origin of this receptor is a male donor in good health and CMV-seronegative. Material for sequencing was PBMCs. The CDR3 nucleotides read TGTGCCAGCAGTGGACAGGGGGCGGCCTTGAACACTGAAGCTTTCTTT. As protein: CASSGQGAALNTEAFF.